This TCR beta chain was found in a study of blood T cell repertoires in COVID-19. Whole-study context: Italy, Spain and the United States were the sources of the convalescent and acute COVID-19 samples.

The CDR3 runs 13 residues. Looked up from germline, CDR1 is LGHDT and CDR2 is YNNKEL (reference sequence). With V trimmed by 7 bases and J by 3 bases, 1 base remained unmatched. Two consecutive negative NP/OP PCR tests, clearance, or resolved symptoms defined Cohort 3 recovery. In the source study's methods: Amplification of reference gene primers was used by the study to estimate nucleated cell counts. Generated by immunoSEQ multiplex PCR, the TCRdb table keeps only in-frame clones and is missing some. D and trimming come from the DNA, and the V and J calls and clone size come from that table. The data contain fewer than 300,000 clones, approximately 90% of them seen just once; the ten biggest clones take up 15%.

The chain carries TRBV3-1 (or the pseudogene TRBV3-2) and TRBJ2-7; 12 positions match TRBD2. Sequences were obtained from PBMCs or T cells enriched from blood (not recorded which). The receptor's source is a man aged 18 to 35 who had recovered from COVID-19. Here the CDR3 DNA reads TGTGCCAGCACACTAGCGGGGGGCTACGAGCAGTACTTC. It yields the protein CASTLAGGYEQYF.